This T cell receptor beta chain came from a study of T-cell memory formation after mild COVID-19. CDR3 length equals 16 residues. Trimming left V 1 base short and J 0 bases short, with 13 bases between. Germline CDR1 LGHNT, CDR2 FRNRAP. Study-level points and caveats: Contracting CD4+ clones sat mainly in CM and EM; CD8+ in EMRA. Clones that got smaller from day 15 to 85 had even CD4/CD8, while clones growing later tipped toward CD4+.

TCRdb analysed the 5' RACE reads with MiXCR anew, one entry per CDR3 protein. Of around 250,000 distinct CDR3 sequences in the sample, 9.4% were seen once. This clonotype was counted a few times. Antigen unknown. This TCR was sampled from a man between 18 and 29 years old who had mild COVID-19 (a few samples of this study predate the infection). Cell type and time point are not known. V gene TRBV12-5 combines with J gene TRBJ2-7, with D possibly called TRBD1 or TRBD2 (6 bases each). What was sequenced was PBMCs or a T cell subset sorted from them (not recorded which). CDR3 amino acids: CASGLGGDTISYEQYF. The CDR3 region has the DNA TGTGCTAGTGGTTTGGGGGGGGACACAATCTCCTACGAGCAGTACTTC. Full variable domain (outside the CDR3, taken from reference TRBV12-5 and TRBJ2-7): DARVTQTPRHKVTEMGQEVTMRCQPILGHNTVFWYRQTMMQGLELLAYFRNRAPLDDSGMPKDRFSAEMPDATLATLKIQPSEPRDSAVYFCASGLGGDTISYEQYFGPGTRLTVT.